Here is one T cell receptor (beta chain) with its context. Antigen specificity is unknown. These data originate in a study of T cell responses to AZD1222 COVID-19 vaccine. Study-level findings and limits: As reported, nearly half of all spike-specific TCRs target variant regions that are unmutated. At 160-218 and 743-854, vaccine-associated CD4 TCRs were dominant, and they spanned spike. Donors, mostly white British, included more females; clonal diversity was possibly underestimated.

Assay used: immunoSEQ multiplex PCR; TCRdb lists only in-frame clones, some missing. The repertoire has roughly 120,000 clones, roughly nine tenths of them found once; the top ten carry about 2.5%. Germline V gene lookup returns CDR1 MGHRA and CDR2 YSYEKL. The CDR3 consists of 18 residues. Trimming cost V 0 bases and J 4 bases; bases outside gene matches: 7. Sequences were derived from peripheral blood, sampled 28 days after the second AZD1222 dose. This chain uses TRBV4-1 with TRBJ2-1, with 12 bases that match TRBD2. The TCR was taken from an adult who received the AZD1222 COVID-19 vaccine. The CDR3 protein is CASSQEGLAGGFYNEQFF. DNA for the CDR3: TGCGCCAGCAGCCAAGAGGGCCTAGCGGGGGGGTTTTACAATGAGCAGTTCTTC.